Following are 30 T cell receptor beta chains from one sample sequenced in a study of PD-1 blockade in classical Hodgkin lymphoma. Method: immunoSEQ multiplex PCR; TCRdb's copy keeps in-frame clones and lacks some. The table includes tens of thousands of clones, 91% detected once. The time point denotes: cycle 4 day 1 (C4D1), after less than 7 weeks of nivolumab. All patients relapsed after autologous stem cell transplantation, and brentuximab vedotin exposure varied. The material was peripheral blood mononuclear cells (PBMCs), obtained before the fourth cycle of nivolumab. All receptors come from a human donor with classical Hodgkin lymphoma.

CDR3 region: CAWSGALGGYTF. CDR3 nucleotides: TGTGCCTGGAGTGGAGCGCTTGGGGGCTACACCTTC. The genes are TRBV30 and TRBJ1-2; D gene ambiguous. CDR1 and CDR2 from the germline V gene are GTSNPN and SVGIG (reference sequence). V was trimmed by 1 base and J by 8 bases, leaving 11 bases between them. The length of the CDR3 is 12 residues.

The chain employs TRBV5-4 and TRBJ2-3; D is tentatively TRBD1 or TRBD2 (7 bases each). The germline V gene encodes CDR1 SGHNT and CDR2 YYREEE (reference sequence). Trimming took off 6 bases at V and 2 bases at J, with 16 bases between the two ends. This CDR3 is 15 amino acids long. DNA of the CDR3: TGTGCCAGCACAGGGGGGGGTGAGGACACAGATACGCAGTATTTT. Amino acid sequence: CASTGGGEDTDTQYF.

CDR3 in DNA: TGTGCCAGCAGCTTAAGGGTCCTCCTCCCTGGAAACACCATATATTTT. This codes for CASSLRVLLPGNTIYF. The V call is TRBV7-6, the J call TRBJ1-3; D gene uncertain. The CDR3 length is 16 residues. CDR1 and CDR2 (germline): SGHVS, FNYEAQ. V lost 2 bases, J lost 2 bases, and 13 bases lay in between.

J is TRBJ1-1 and V is TRBV20-1; 8 bases fit TRBD1. The germline V gene has CDR1 DFQATT and CDR2 SNEGSKA (reference sequence). This CDR3 region has 11 residues. CDR3: CRATGDTEAFF. In DNA form, the CDR3 reads TGCAGGGCGACAGGGGACACTGAAGCTTTCTTT.

The chain links TRBV27 to TRBJ1-5; a possible D gene is TRBD1 (5 bases). Trimming took 3 bases from V and 5 from J, leaving 14 bases between them. The CDR3 is 15 amino acids. Germline loops: CDR1 MNHEY, CDR2 SMNVEV (reference sequence). The CDR3 reads CASSFRRGGDQPQHF. In DNA, the CDR3 is TGTGCCAGCAGTTTTAGGAGAGGAGGGGATCAGCCCCAGCATTTT.

The gene calls are TRBV18 and TRBJ1-1, with a possible D match to TRBD1 (5 bases). Trimming left V 1 base short and J 3 bases short, with 21 bases between. The CDR3 totals 18 residues. CDR1 and CDR2 (germline): KGHSH, LQKENI. The CDR3 region is CASSPRGTQVWGDTEAFF. The DNA of the CDR3 is TGTGCCAGCTCACCACGCGGAACACAGGTCTGGGGGGACACTGAAGCTTTCTTT.

This clone came up once. The V gene is TRBV21-1, the J gene TRBJ2-6; the table calls TRBD2, which could not be checked here. TRBV21-1 is given as a pseudogene. This CDR3 is 16 amino acids long. The CDR3 region is CASSMRSNPGANVLTF. CDR3 in DNA: TGTGCCAGCAGCATGAGGAGCAACCCTGGGGCCAACGTCCTGACTTTC.

The chain combines TRBV19 with TRBJ2-2; TRBD2 is a possible D gene (5 bases). Germline V gene data show CDR1 as LNHDA and CDR2 as SQIVND (reference sequence). Trimming stripped 9 bases from V and 5 bases from J, with 10 bases between. The CDR3 length is 12 residues. CDR3: CASRRGTGELFF. In DNA, the CDR3 is TGTGCCAGCCGTAGAGGGACCGGGGAGCTGTTTTTT. Full variable domain (rest looked up from reference TRBV19 and TRBJ2-2): DGGITQSPKYLFRKEGQNVTLSCEQNLNHDAMYWYRQDPGQGLRLIYYSQIVNDFQKGDIAEGYSVSREKKESFPLTVTSAQKNPTAFYLCASRRGTGELFFGEGSRLTVL.

The V gene is TRBV30, the J gene TRBJ2-5, with a tentative D call TRBD1 (6 bases). This CDR3 has 18 amino acids. Per germline, CDR1 GTSNPN and CDR2 SVGIG (reference sequence). Trimming left V 0 bases short and J 4 bases short, with 24 bases between. The CDR3 DNA reads TGTGCCTGGAGTGTACCCCCCTCAGAGGGACACCGAACAGAGACCCAGTACTTC. It encodes CAWSVPPSEGHRTETQYF.

The chain joins TRBV7-9 to TRBJ2-3; D ambiguous. The CDR3 is 12 residues long. Trimming cost V 4 bases and J 4 bases, with 6 bases left between them. Germline-derived CDR1 and CDR2 are SEHNR and FQNEAQ (reference sequence). The CDR3, as DNA: TGTGCCAGCAGCTCAGAAGCAGATACGCAGTATTTT. It codes for CASSSEADTQYF.

The V and J genes are TRBV29-1 and TRBJ2-3, with 7 bases identical to TRBD1. The CDR3 spans 12 residues. Germline CDR1 and CDR2: SQVTM and ANQGSEA. The J segment lost 3 bases and the V segment lost 6 bases, leaving 3 bases of the junction unmatched. CDR3 loop: CSVTGSTDTQYF. Written as DNA, the CDR3 is TGCAGCGTGACAGGGTCAACAGATACGCAGTATTTT.

This clone was seen a few times. The genes are TRBV19 and TRBJ1-5; D is undetermined. Trimming left V 7 bases short and J 6 bases short, with 19 bases between. Germline V lookup: CDR1 LNHDA, CDR2 SQIVND (reference sequence). The CDR3 contains 15 residues. Here the CDR3 DNA reads TGTGCCAGTACCGCTTCCCCGTCTCCAGGTCAGCCCCAGCATTTT. Residues: CASTASPSPGQPQHF.

This chain connects TRBV4-1 to TRBJ2-2, with D perhaps TRBD1 (5 bases). V was cut by 5 bases and J by 0 bases, with 7 bases left in between. Germline CDR1 and CDR2: MGHRA and YSYEKL. This CDR3 comprises 14 residues. The CDR3 here is CASSKTANTGELFF. The CDR3 region has the DNA TGCGCCAGCAGCAAGACAGCGAACACCGGGGAGCTGTTTTTT.

This rearrangement joins TRBV5-1 to TRBJ1-1; D remains ambiguous. CDR1 and CDR2 (germline): SGHRS, YFSETQ. The CDR3 has 12 amino acids. Trimming cost V 1 base and J 5 bases, with 6 bases left between them. DNA of the CDR3: TGCGCCAGCAGCTTGCCGGGAACTGAAGCTTTCTTT. This translates into CASSLPGTEAFF. The variable domain in full, with the rest retrieved from reference TRBV5-1 and TRBJ1-1, is KAGVTQTPRYLIKTRGQQVTLSCSPISGHRSVSWYQQTPGQGLQFLFEYFSETQRNKGNFPGRFSGRQFSNSRSEMNVSTLELGDSALYLCASSLPGTEAFFGQGTRLTVV.

The CDR3 loop is CASSPATENYGYTF. The CDR3 DNA follows: TGTGCCAGCAGCCCAGCGACAGAGAACTATGGCTACACCTTC. J is TRBJ1-2 and V is TRBV5-5; a weak D match, TRBD1 (5 bases). This CDR3 contains 14 residues. Germline V lookup: CDR1 SGHKS, CDR2 YYEKEE (reference sequence). The V end lost 4 bases, the J end lost 2 bases, and 12 bases lay between the germline ends.

V is TRBV11-2 and J is TRBJ2-2; TRBD1 aligns across 7 bases. The length of the CDR3 is 14 residues. The J segment lost 4 bases and the V segment lost 5 bases, leaving 4 bases of the junction unmatched. Per the germline V gene, CDR1 is SGHAT and CDR2 is FQNNGV. This CDR3 is CASSGTAPTGELFF. CDR3 DNA sequence: TGTGCCAGCAGCGGGACAGCCCCCACCGGGGAGCTGTTTTTT. The variable domain in full, with the rest retrieved from reference TRBV11-2 and TRBJ2-2, is EAGVAQSPRYKIIEKRQSVAFWCNPISGHATLYWYQQILGQGPKLLIQFQNNGVVDDSQLPKDRFSAERLKGVDSTLKIQPAKLEDSAVYLCASSGTAPTGELFFGEGSRLTVL.

This clone was counted a single time. This chain uses TRBV19 with TRBJ2-5; TRBD2 matches 9 bases. Germline loops: CDR1 LNHDA, CDR2 SQIVND (reference sequence). The CDR3 sequence is 13 residues long. The junction had 6 bases not matched to a gene; V was cut back by 8 bases and J by 5 bases. DNA for the CDR3: TGTGCCAGTCAGCGGGGGGCGGGGGAGACCCAGTACTTC. It is translated as CASQRGAGETQYF. Full variable domain (remainder filled in from reference TRBV19 and TRBJ2-5): DGGITQSPKYLFRKEGQNVTLSCEQNLNHDAMYWYRQDPGQGLRLIYYSQIVNDFQKGDIAEGYSVSREKKESFPLTVTSAQKNPTAFYLCASQRGAGETQYFGPGTRLLVL.

V is TRBV30 and J is TRBJ1-2; D call uncertain. Trimming took off 3 bases at V and 2 bases at J, with 4 bases between the two ends. CDR1 is GTSNPN, CDR2 SVGIG, per germline (reference sequence). The CDR3 has 11 amino acids. Here the CDR3 reads CAWSSNYGYTF. The CDR3 DNA reads as TGTGCCTGGAGCTCGAACTATGGCTACACCTTC. Full variable domain (missing parts from reference TRBV30 and TRBJ1-2): SQTIHQWPATLVQPVGSPLSLECTVEGTSNPNLYWYRQAAGRGLQLLFYSVGIGQISSEVPQNLSASRPQDRQFILSSKKLLLSDSGFYLCAWSSNYGYTFGSGTRLTVV.

This clone was detected once. The chain links TRBV5-4 to TRBJ2-7; TRBD2 is a possible D gene (5 bases). This CDR3 is 12 amino acids long. Trimming left V 4 bases short and J 6 bases short, with 11 bases between. Germline CDR1 reads SGHNT; CDR2 reads YYREEE (reference sequence). CDR3 sequence reads: CASSPTRGEQYF. In nucleotides, the CDR3 is TGTGCCAGCAGCCCGACCCGGGGCGAGCAGTACTTC.

The chain combines TRBV27 with TRBJ2-1; 8 bases align to TRBD2. Per the germline V gene, CDR1 is MNHEY and CDR2 is SMNVEV (reference sequence). This CDR3 region has 16 residues. The V and J ends lost 4 bases and 7 bases, in that order; junction bases with no gene match: 12. The CDR3 region is CASSSYEPGGANEQFF. Written as DNA, the CDR3 is TGTGCCAGCAGTTCGTACGAACCCGGGGGGGCGAATGAGCAGTTCTTC.

J is TRBJ2-4 and V is TRBV27, with 8 bases lining up with TRBD2. Per the germline V gene, CDR1 is MNHEY and CDR2 is SMNVEV (reference sequence). The V gene end was trimmed by 6 bases and the J gene end by 3 bases; junction bases not matched to a gene: 10. The CDR3 covers 16 residues. CDR3 DNA sequence: TGTGCCAGCAGATCAGGGTTCGGGGGGGTCAAAAACATTCAGTACTTC. It yields the protein CASRSGFGGVKNIQYF.

The chain recombines TRBV5-6 with TRBJ2-2, with a possible D match to TRBD2 (5 bases). The CDR3 totals 16 residues. The V end lost 0 bases, the J end lost 3 bases, and 12 bases lay between the germline ends. Looked up from germline, CDR1 is SGHDT and CDR2 is YYEEEE. CDR3 amino acids: CASSLESWTYTGELFF. The DNA of the CDR3 is TGTGCCAGCAGCTTGGAAAGTTGGACTTACACCGGGGAGCTGTTTTTT.

This chain joins TRBV7-9 and TRBJ1-6; TRBD1 is a possible D gene (6 bases). Germline CDR1 is SEHNR and CDR2 is FQNEAQ (reference sequence). This CDR3 comprises 15 residues. Trimming pared 1 base from V and 13 bases from J, leaving 17 bases between. The CDR3 DNA reads TGTGCCAGCAGCTTAGAAAGACAGGTCCCCTTCCCCCTCCACTTT. This gives the protein CASSLERQVPFPLHF. The full variable domain, with the rest looked up from reference TRBV7-9 and TRBJ1-6, is DTGVSQNPRHKITKRGQNVTFRCDPISEHNRLYWYRQTLGQGPEFLTYFQNEAQLEKSRLLSDRFSAERPKGSFSTLEIQRTEQGDSAMYLCASSLERQVPFPLHFGNGTRLTVT.

This chain uses TRBV7-6 with TRBJ2-7, with D possibly TRBD1 on 6 matching bases. Between the trimmed V and J ends, which lost 1 base and 1 base, there was a span of 11 bases. There are 15 residues in the CDR3. Germline V lookup: CDR1 SGHVS, CDR2 FNYEAQ. Here the CDR3 reads CASSLVTGSSYEQYF. Written as DNA, the CDR3 is TGTGCCAGCAGCTTAGTCACAGGGTCTTCCTACGAGCAGTACTTC. Filled out from reference TRBV7-6 and TRBJ2-7, the complete variable domain reads GAGVSQSPRYKVTKRGQDVALRCDPISGHVSLYWYRQALGQGPEFLTYFNYEAQQDKSGLPNDRFSAERPEGSISTLTIQRTEQRDSAMYRCASSLVTGSSYEQYFGPGTRLTVT.

The J gene is TRBJ2-6, the V gene TRBV28; D gene uncertain. The germline gives CDR1 MDHEN, CDR2 SYDVKM. The CDR3 consists of 15 residues. Trimming stripped 5 bases from V and 0 bases from J, with 8 bases between. The CDR3 spells CASSETVSGANVLTF. In DNA form, the CDR3 reads TGTGCCAGCAGTGAAACGGTCTCTGGGGCCAACGTCCTGACTTTC. Looking up the rest from reference TRBV28 and TRBJ2-6 gives the full variable domain: DVKVTQSSRYLVKRTGEKVFLECVQDMDHENMFWYRQDPGLGLRLIYFSYDVKMKEKGDIPEGYSVSREKKERFSLILESASTNQTSMYLCASSETVSGANVLTFGAGSRLTVL.

This sequence joins TRBV7-2 and TRBJ2-3, with 11 bases aligning to TRBD2. V was pared by 2 bases and J by 5 bases, with 3 bases of the junction left unmatched. Germline-derived CDR1 and CDR2 are SGHTA and FQGNSA. This CDR3 contains 15 residues. The CDR3 loop is CASSLRLAGGDTQYF. The CDR3 DNA reads as TGTGCCAGCAGCTTAAGGCTAGCGGGGGGAGATACGCAGTATTTT. The full variable domain, with the rest looked up from reference TRBV7-2 and TRBJ2-3, is GAGVSQSPSNKVTEKGKDVELRCDPISGHTALYWYRQSLGQGLEFLIYFQGNSAPDKSGLPSDRFSAERTGGSVSTLTIQRTQQEDSAVYLCASSLRLAGGDTQYFGPGTRLTVL.

The rearrangement joins TRBV19 to TRBJ1-2; the D is unclear. V shed 3 bases and J shed 1 base, with 6 bases lying between them. CDR1 is LNHDA and CDR2 is SQIVND in the germline V gene (reference sequence). This CDR3 is 13 amino acids long. CDR3 loop: CASSIEVNYGYTF. The CDR3 DNA reads TGTGCCAGTAGTATCGAAGTTAACTATGGCTACACCTTC.

The V call is TRBV11-2, the J call TRBJ2-5; weak D call: TRBD2 (6 bases). Trimming pared 1 base from V and 5 bases from J, leaving 11 bases between. CDR3 length: 14 amino acids. Germline values: CDR1 SGHAT, CDR2 FQNNGV. CDR3 residues: CASSLVLAGETQYF. The CDR3 region has the DNA TGTGCCAGCAGCTTAGTACTAGCTGGGGAGACCCAGTACTTC.

V is TRBV18 and J is TRBJ1-3; D call uncertain. The germline V gene encodes CDR1 KGHSH and CDR2 LQKENI. Trimming took 3 bases from V and 0 from J, leaving 18 bases between them. The CDR3 is 18 amino acids. The DNA of the CDR3 is TGTGCCAGCTCACCCCTAGTGGGCGGACCGACCTCTGGAAACACCATATATTTT. Its protein product is CASSPLVGGPTSGNTIYF. Full variable domain (rest looked up from reference TRBV18 and TRBJ1-3): NAGVMQNPRHLVRRRGQEARLRCSPMKGHSHVYWYRQLPEEGLKFMVYLQKENIIDESGMPKERFSAEFPKEGPSILRIQQVVRGDSAAYFCASSPLVGGPTSGNTIYFGEGSWLTVV.

V gene TRBV19 combines with J gene TRBJ2-3, with 9 bases lining up with TRBD2. CDR3 length: 15 amino acids. Germline trimming cut 6 bases from V and 1 base from J; bases unmatched to any gene: 5. Per germline, CDR1 LNHDA and CDR2 SQIVND (reference sequence). The CDR3 DNA follows: TGTGCCAGTAGCCCGAGCGGGGGGCGCACAGATACGCAGTATTTT. Translating it yields CASSPSGGRTDTQYF.